The 16 T cell receptor beta chains below come from one sample, sequenced in a study of T cell responses to AZD1222 COVID-19 vaccine. TCRdb's table, derived via immunoSEQ multiplex PCR, lists solely in-frame clones and lacks some. Among tens of thousands of clones, about nine tenths were seen once, and the ten largest hold roughly 7.6%. This material consisted of peripheral blood, taken on day 0 of AZD1222 vaccination. These receptors were collected from an adult in good health.

The chain joins TRBV7-8 to TRBJ1-2; D gene unclear. Per germline, CDR1 SGHVS and CDR2 FQNEAQ. V was clipped by 3 bases and J by 7 bases, with 12 bases between them. The CDR3 contains 13 residues. CDR3 DNA sequence: TGTGCCAGCAGCTTGAGTAGCTCACCTGGCTACACCTTC. Amino acid sequence: CASSLSSSPGYTF. Based on the CDR3 plus reference TRBV7-8 and TRBJ1-2, the full variable domain is GAGVSQSPRYKVAKRGQDVALRCDPISGHVSLFWYQQALGQGPEFLTYFQNEAQLDKSGLPSDRFFAERPEGSVSTLKIQRTQQEDSAVYLCASSLSSSPGYTFGSGTRLTVV.

This chain connects TRBV25-1 to TRBJ1-3; TRBD1 agrees at 8 bases. V gave up 5 bases and J gave up 2 bases; unmatched junction bases: 8. This CDR3 region has 16 residues. Germline V gene sequence: CDR1 MGHDK, CDR2 SYGVNS. This CDR3 is CASSPRTGLTGNTIYF. CDR3 in DNA: TGTGCCAGCAGTCCTCGGACAGGGTTGACTGGAAACACCATATATTTT.

Only a few counts were recorded for this clone. The chain employs TRBV19 and TRBJ2-1, with 11 bases fitting TRBD1. The CDR3 runs to 16 residues. CDR1 is LNHDA, CDR2 SQIVND, per germline (reference sequence). V shed 7 bases and J 3 bases; nucleotides not matched to a gene: 8. The CDR3 DNA reads TGTGCCAGTACCCCACCCGGGACAGGGGGCTACAATGAGCAGTTCTTC. It yields the protein CASTPPGTGGYNEQFF.

The rearrangement links TRBV7-8 to TRBJ2-7, with 9 bases identical to TRBD2. Looked up from germline, CDR1 is SGHVS and CDR2 is FQNEAQ. CDR3 length: 15 amino acids. With V trimmed by 0 bases and J by 2 bases, 2 bases remained unmatched. CDR3 protein: CASSLAAGGPYEQYF. CDR3 in DNA: TGTGCCAGCAGCTTAGCGGCGGGAGGGCCCTACGAGCAGTACTTC.

Comments on this clone: At one boundary the junction diverges from the germline segment, which might be a read error. This rearrangement joins TRBV7-9 to TRBJ1-2, with a tentative D call TRBD1 (6 bases). CDR1 and CDR2 (germline): SEHNR, FQNEAQ (reference sequence). CDR3 length equals 14 residues. CDR3 loop: CASSLAGVTYGYTF. The CDR3 nucleotides are TGTGCCAGCAGCCTAGCAGGGGTTACCTATGGCTACACCTTC.

This chain joins TRBV11-2 and TRBJ1-1; D is ambiguous. The length of the CDR3 is 15 residues. Germline CDR1 and CDR2: SGHAT and FQNNGV. Trimming took 0 bases from V and 0 from J, leaving 8 bases between them. The CDR3 region is CASSLDSPLNTEAFF. CDR3 sequence (DNA): TGTGCCAGCAGCTTAGATTCCCCACTGAACACTGAAGCTTTCTTT.

The sample holds a few counts of this clone. The chain joins TRBV28 to TRBJ2-3, with TRBD2 matching 12 bases. The CDR3 has 18 residues. CDR1 is MDHEN and CDR2 is SYDVKM in the germline V gene. Trimming took 5 bases from V and 1 from J; bases not matched to a gene: 10. The CDR3 nucleotides read TGTGCCAGCAGTCCCTTGGGACTAGCGGGTACGGGCACAGATACGCAGTATTTT. Encoded protein: CASSPLGLAGTGTDTQYF.

V usage is TRBV7-3 and J usage is TRBJ2-2; D not resolved. CDR3 length: 13 amino acids. Germline V gives CDR1 SGHTA, CDR2 FQGTGA. V dropped 4 bases and J dropped 4 bases, with 7 bases sitting between them. The CDR3 DNA sequence: TGTGCCAGCAGCTCACGGTTCACCGGGGAGCTGTTTTTT. This codes for CASSSRFTGELFF.

The chain combines TRBV19 with TRBJ1-2; D uncertain. The V gene lost 3 bases and the J gene lost 3 bases, with 14 bases spanning the gap. The CDR3 is made up of 15 amino acids. The germline V gene has CDR1 LNHDA and CDR2 SQIVND (reference sequence). The CDR3 region is CASSIEPNGDYGYTF. Here the CDR3 DNA reads TGTGCCAGTAGTATCGAACCCAATGGGGACTATGGCTACACCTTC.

The chain recombines TRBV27 with TRBJ1-2; D is possibly TRBD1 (5 bases). V was trimmed by 6 bases and J by 6 bases, leaving 8 bases between them. The CDR3 consists of 11 residues. CDR1 is MNHEY, CDR2 SMNVEV, per germline (reference sequence). The CDR3 loop is CASRTADGYTF. The CDR3 coding sequence is TGTGCCAGCAGGACAGCCGATGGCTACACCTTC.

V gene TRBV3-1 (or the pseudogene TRBV3-2) combines with J gene TRBJ1-6; no firm D call. The CDR3 contains 13 residues. V lost 4 bases, J lost 7 bases, and 8 bases lay in between. Looked up from germline, CDR1 is LGHDT and CDR2 is YNNKEL (reference sequence). CDR3 sequence reads: CASSLPGNSPLHF. CDR3 nucleotides: TGTGCCAGCAGCCTCCCCGGAAATTCACCCCTCCACTTT.

The rearrangement uses TRBV28 and TRBJ1-5; 8 bases agree with TRBD1. Germline lookup yields CDR1 MDHEN and CDR2 SYDVKM. The CDR3 runs 15 residues. V lost 5 bases to trimming and J lost 1 base; unmatched junction nucleotides: 4. CDR3 sequence: CASSPTGVSNQPQHF. The DNA of the CDR3 is TGTGCCAGCAGTCCGACAGGGGTCAGCAATCAGCCCCAGCATTTT.

This rearrangement joins TRBV7-2 to TRBJ1-3; no clear D. The V gene's germline CDR1 is SGHTA and CDR2 FQGNSA. The CDR3 consists of 14 residues. V lost 5 bases and J lost 0, with 8 bases in between. CDR3 sequence: CASSEAGSGNTIYF. As DNA, the CDR3 is TGTGCCAGCAGCGAAGCGGGCTCTGGAAACACCATATATTTT. The full variable domain, completed using reference TRBV7-2 and TRBJ1-3, is GAGVSQSPSNKVTEKGKDVELRCDPISGHTALYWYRQSLGQGLEFLIYFQGNSAPDKSGLPSDRFSAERTGGSVSTLTIQRTQQEDSAVYLCASSEAGSGNTIYFGEGSWLTVV.

V gene TRBV7-9 combines with J gene TRBJ1-1; 11 nucleotides align to TRBD1. The V gene's germline CDR1 is SEHNR and CDR2 FQNEAQ (reference sequence). The CDR3 runs 14 residues. V dropped 5 bases and J dropped 5; count of bases not matched to a gene: 4. CDR3 loop: CASSPGTGGTEAFF. As DNA, the CDR3 is TGTGCCAGCAGCCCCGGGACAGGGGGGACTGAAGCTTTCTTT.

The chain links TRBV7-3 to TRBJ2-3; D is uncertain. The CDR3 extends over 14 amino acids. Trimming pared 2 bases from V and 3 bases from J, leaving 9 bases between. Per the germline V gene, CDR1 is SGHTA and CDR2 is FQGTGA. CDR3 amino acids: CASSLERRTDTQYF. CDR3 nucleotides: TGTGCCAGCAGCTTAGAGCGACGGACAGATACGCAGTATTTT.

The chain couples TRBV27 to TRBJ2-1, with 8 bases fitting TRBD2. Germline loops: CDR1 MNHEY, CDR2 SMNVEV (reference sequence). The V segment lost 8 bases and the J segment 7 bases; nucleotides outside the gene matches: 16. The length of the CDR3 is 16 residues. CDR3 in DNA: TGTGCCAGCGGGGGACGGGGCCTTGGGACTAGGAATGAGCAGTTCTTC. Its protein is CASGGRGLGTRNEQFF.